This T cell receptor beta chain appears in the sequencing data of a study of beta chain features in type 1 diabetes. Notes on the study in general: There was a moderate but significant shortening of TCRB CDR3s in all four CD4+ subsets of Type 1 diabetes patients. The analysis here could not establish whether HLA type shapes TCRB rearrangement. Type 1 diabetes patients had fewer VDJ junction insertions and more deletions.

Since all of the isolated RNA was reverse transcribed, expressed TCRB transcripts were what got sequenced. Assay used: immunoSEQ multiplex PCR; TCRdb lists only in-frame clones, some missing. The table lists approximately 730,000 clones, about an eighth of them singletons, with 0.02% to 0.025% in the top ten. This clone was seen only a few times. Its antigen is currently unknown. CDR3 length equals 16 residues. The germline V gene encodes CDR1 SGHNT and CDR2 YYREEE (reference sequence). V lost 4 bases, J lost 0 bases, and 4 bases stayed unmatched. Sequenced sample: naive CD4+ T cells from blood. This receptor was obtained from a man in his late teens or twenties with type 1 diabetes. The V gene is TRBV5-4, the J gene TRBJ2-6, with 7 positions matching TRBD2. The CDR3 DNA sequence: TGTGCCAGCAGCCGCGGGGGTAGCTCTGGGGCCAACGTCCTGACTTTC. The encoded protein is CASSRGGSSGANVLTF.